The rows below give T cell receptor beta chains drawn from one sample of a study of CD8 T cells in ankylosing spondylitis. TCRdb processed the 5' RACE reads anew with MiXCR; each CDR3 protein has one entry. The repertoire holds under 250,000 distinct CDR3 sequences, with 9.5% to 12% as singletons. Specimen: blood, either unsorted or a sorted T cell fraction (not recorded which). Receptors were obtained from a male donor with ankylosing spondylitis or in good health (not recorded which). The CDR3 runs from the conserved cysteine through the conserved F or W. Clone size, where shown, is once, few, many, or a class for clones that have expanded.

clone_size,j_call,v_call,cdr3_aa
few,TRBJ2-5,TRBV5-1,CASSTGDWMRETQYF
many,TRBJ2-5,TRBV20-1,CSAMTRGLQETQYF
many,TRBJ2-2,TRBV5-1,CASSLDGGSYTGELFF
many,TRBJ2-1,TRBV4-1,CASSRGGLAGVYNEQFF
many,TRBJ2-5,TRBV5-5,CASSLGVISQETQYF
many,TRBJ2-1,TRBV5-1,CASSSRGQGVYNEQFF
-,TRBJ2-3,TRBV5-1,CASSLEGPKDTQYF
few,TRBJ2-2,TRBV3-1,CASSQLAGDTGELFF
many,TRBJ2-7,TRBV5-1,CASSLQPPEQYF
once,TRBJ1-2,TRBV2,CASSTLTESNGYTF
many,TRBJ2-2,TRBV20-1,CSARPSGKIGELFF
many,TRBJ1-1,TRBV4-1,CASSQETGTVTEAFF
many,TRBJ1-1,TRBV27,CASSLSLGRNTEAFF
many,TRBJ1-2,TRBV12-3/TRBV12-4,CASSGTVGGYTF
-,TRBJ1-3,TRBV7-2,CASSAGSSGNTIYF
many,TRBJ2-3,TRBV5-1,CASSHRRGRITDTQYF
many,TRBJ2-1,TRBV5-1,CASSLVMASSDEQFF
-,TRBJ1-1,TRBV5-5,CASRPRGIEAFF
few,TRBJ2-7,TRBV7-2,CASSLDLSYEQYF
few,TRBJ2-5,TRBV13,CASSETGSRETQYF
-,TRBJ2-2,TRBV2,CARGGTLNTGELFF
many,TRBJ2-7,TRBV29-1,CSVGSTYEQYF
many,TRBJ2-5,TRBV27,CARTILQGAYETQYF
many,TRBJ2-4,TRBV6-1,CASSAQGERYF
many,TRBJ2-1,TRBV20-1,CSARWVGGNNEQFF
many,TRBJ1-2,TRBV20-1,CSAGPGTGNYGYTF
many,TRBJ2-1,TRBV12-3/TRBV12-4,CASSRERGAYNEQFF
few,TRBJ2-7,TRBV21-1,CASSSLVGVSYEQYF
many,TRBJ2-1,TRBV24-1,CATSDRTASFF
many,TRBJ2-1,TRBV2,CASTQLLSSYNEQFF
many,TRBJ2-3,TRBV20-1,CSAPLEGADTQYF
many,TRBJ2-3,TRBV9,CASSGTSSGGAQDTQYF
many,TRBJ1-3,TRBV4-1,CASSQGRAPGNTIYF
many,TRBJ2-3,TRBV20-1,CSAIASGTVGGTQYF
-,TRBJ1-2,TRBV7-2,CASSPDGGLGYGYTF
few,TRBJ1-4,TRBV6-1,CASSSTGPNEKLFF
many,TRBJ1-5,TRBV20-1,CSAAPLGSNQPQHF
-,TRBJ2-4,TRBV21-1,CASSKSPARRAKSIQYF
many,TRBJ2-4,TRBV12-3/TRBV12-4,CASRQGQGALAKNIQYF
many,TRBJ2-3,TRBV4-2,CASSQEGGGSTDTQYF
few,TRBJ2-1,TRBV18,CASSPLLGGLSYNEQFF
many,TRBJ1-2,TRBV5-6,CASLTSGGYGYTF
many,TRBJ2-7,TRBV5-1,CASSLARAYEQYF